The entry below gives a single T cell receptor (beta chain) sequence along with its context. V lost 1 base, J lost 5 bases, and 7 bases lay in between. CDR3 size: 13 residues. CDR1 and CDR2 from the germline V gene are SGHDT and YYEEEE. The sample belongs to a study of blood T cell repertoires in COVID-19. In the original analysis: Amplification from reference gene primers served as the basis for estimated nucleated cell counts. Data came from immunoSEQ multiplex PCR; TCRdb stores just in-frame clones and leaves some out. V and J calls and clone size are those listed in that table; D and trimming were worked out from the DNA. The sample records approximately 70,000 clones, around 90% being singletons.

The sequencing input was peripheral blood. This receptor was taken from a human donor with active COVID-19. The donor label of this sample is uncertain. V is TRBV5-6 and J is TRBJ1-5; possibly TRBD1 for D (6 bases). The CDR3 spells CASSLTGYQPQHF. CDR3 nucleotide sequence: TGTGCCAGCAGCTTGACAGGGTATCAGCCCCAGCATTTT.